The rows below give T cell receptor beta chains drawn from one sample of a study of T-cell memory formation after mild COVID-19. MiXCR was run by TCRdb on the 5' RACE reads, yielding one entry per CDR3 protein. The table shows 390,000 or so distinct CDR3 sequences, with approximately 16% occurring only once. Sequences were obtained from PBMCs or a T cell subset sorted from them (not recorded which). The receptors originated from a man aged 18 to 35 who had mild COVID-19 (a few samples of this study predate the infection). Cell type and time point are not known. The CDR3 runs from the conserved cysteine through the conserved F or W. The D gene is left open where the match is weak. The size field is filled for only some rows; it gives once, few, many or a size class.

V	size	D	J	CDR3	DNA
TRBV24-1	few	TRBD1	TRBJ2-3	CATSGDRTTDTQYF	TGTGCCACCAGTGGGGACAGGACCACAGATACGCAGTATTTT
TRBV6-5	NA	TRBD2	TRBJ2-1	CASSLSGGGYNEQFF	TGTGCCAGCAGTCTTAGCGGGGGGGGGTACAATGAGCAGTTCTTC
TRBV6-5	many	NA	TRBJ1-6	CASSSGRNSPLHF	TGTGCCAGCAGTTCCGGGAGAAATTCACCCCTCCACTTT
TRBV14	NA	NA	TRBJ2-1	CASSQGGRGRNEQFF	TGTGCCAGCAGCCAAGGGGGGCGGGGCCGGAATGAGCAGTTCTTC
TRBV20-1	NA	NA	TRBJ1-2	CSASLEGSGGYTF	TGCAGTGCTAGTTTGGAGGGGTCGGGAGGCTACACCTTC
TRBV20-1	few	NA	TRBJ2-5	CSTLFGEETQYF	TGCAGTACACTCTTCGGAGAAGAGACCCAGTACTTC
TRBV4-1	few	TRBD1	TRBJ2-1	CASSQDQGTGLNEQFF	TGCGCCAGCAGCCAAGATCAAGGGACAGGGCTCAATGAGCAGTTCTTC
TRBV9	NA	NA	TRBJ1-2	CASTPQVGGGVFAF	TGTGCCAGCACCCCACAAGTAGGGGGGGGAGTCTTCGCCTTC
TRBV20-1	NA	NA	TRBJ1-4	CSASGRQNEKLFF	TGCAGTGCTAGCGGACGGCAGAATGAAAAACTGTTTTTT
TRBV5-1	few	TRBD1	TRBJ2-2	CASSLPGTGKTGELFF	TGCGCCAGCAGCTTGCCCGGGACAGGGAAGACCGGGGAGCTGTTTTTT
TRBV14	few	NA	TRBJ2-5	CASSQRGAGETQYF	TGTGCCAGCAGCCAACGGGGGGCCGGAGAGACCCAGTACTTC